This T cell receptor (beta chain) was sequenced during a study of OX40 agonist ivuxolimab in advanced cancers. The repertoire was sequenced with immunoSEQ multiplex PCR; TCRdb's copy has only in-frame clones and lacks some. The repertoire holds some 83,000 clones, with more than 85% as singletons. CDR3 size: 11 residues. From germline, CDR1 is SGHTA and CDR2 FQGNSA. Trimming removed 5 bases from V and 10 bases from J, with 9 bases in between. The gene calls are TRBV7-2 and TRBJ2-1; TRBD2 might be the D (6 bases). The starting material was CD4+ or CD8+ T cells sorted from blood, obtained in a trial of the OX40 agonist ivuxolimab. This TCR came from an adult with an advanced solid tumor such as melanoma, head and neck, liver or kidney cancer. In DNA, the CDR3 is TGTGCCAGCAGCCTTGGGGGGGAGCAGTTCTTC. Its translation: CASSLGGEQFF.